This T cell receptor (beta chain) is drawn from a study of blood T cell repertoires in COVID-19. Study-level information: Italy, Spain and the United States were the sources of the convalescent and acute COVID-19 samples. The cDNA or gDNA used as material had been derived from T cells, B-cell-depleted T cells, or PBMCs.

Germline CDR1 is DFQATT and CDR2 is SNEGSKA (reference sequence). This CDR3 has 11 residues. V was clipped by 5 bases and J by 6 bases, with 10 bases between them. In the source study's methods: The authors estimated nucleated cell counts from reference gene primer amplification. Here immunoSEQ multiplex PCR was the method, and the copy in TCRdb shows in-frame clones only, minus some. V, J and clone size derive from that table, while D and trimming were established from the DNA sequence. The sample records roughly 65,000 clones, about 81% being singletons. The source is a man aged 80 or over with acute or convalescent COVID-19. The sample was peripheral blood. The chain has TRBV20-1 and TRBJ1-2; D perhaps matches TRBD1 (6 bases). The CDR3 coding sequence is TGCAGTGCTGTTAGACAGGATGGCTACACCTTC. It codes for CSAVRQDGYTF.